Described below is a single TCR beta chain sequence and its context. There are many counts of this clone. What antigen it recognizes has not been identified. No base-level quality is on record; no much larger clone is a single base apart. This record comes from a study of blood T cell repertoires in COVID-19 (TCRdb year 2020). About the study as a whole: Samples from collaborators originated in the United States, Italy and Spain and spanned both the acute and convalescent phases of COVID-19. The prospective study material was composed of cDNA or gDNA derived from T cells, B-cell-depleted T cells, or PBMCs. Deeply sampled blood TCRbeta repertoires from subjects exposed to, actively infected with, or recovered from COVID-19 were included in the dataset. A freely available public database, intended as a resource for researchers studying the immune response to SARS-CoV-2, is where the repertoires were released. Samples were obtained from the ongoing ImmuneRACE study (first 160 participants) and from some 1,300 subjects provided by 6 global collaborators. Where HLA class I and class II types were available, the types were taken from metadata supplied by the sample provider, not from assay-based typing. Nearly every sample came with metadata listing a de-identified subject ID, COVID-19 status, age in years and sex. On the study overall, not on this receptor specifically: How much clinical and demographic metadata was included differed by source and by participant, and the metadata was provided uncurated.

One collaborating source in Seattle enrolled patients while the patients were actively infected and followed the patients over time throughout the course of disease. Whole blood was collected in K2EDTA tubes by collaborating institutions according to the institutions' own protocols. Collaborator samples were shipped for TCRbeta analysis as frozen whole blood, isolated PBMCs, or DNA extracted from either sample type. The immunoSEQ Assay, a bias-controlled multiplex PCR, was used to amplify TCRbeta CDR3 regions from genomic DNA. On the study's bioinformatics: The number of nucleated cells in each sample was estimated from the amplification of reference gene primers within the assay. Sequence reads were collapsed and filtered to measure the absolute abundance of every unique TCRbeta CDR3 rearrangement. For each sample, productive Simpson clonality was calculated as the square root of Simpson's diversity index over productive rearrangements. Drawn from immuneACCESS, this table holds only the in-frame rearrangements with V and J called that TCRdb kept. Clones are partly lost; checked studies trace under half to an unresolved V gene and leave the rest unexplained. Clone size and V and J calls were adopted from that table, with D and trimming inferred from the DNA. Within this sample are approximately 180,000 clones, with approximately 87% of them counted one time only. Around 12% of the sample comes from the top ten.

This sequence was found in a woman aged 65 to 85 with COVID-19, enrolled during active disease. Sample: peripheral blood.

At the DNA level, the sequence is TGCGCCAGCAGCTATCTCCCGGGACAGGCTTTCAGCACAGATACGCAGTATTTT. Translated, it reads CASSYLPGQAFSTDTQYF. The chain joins TRBV5-1 to TRBJ2-3; 8 junctional bases match TRBD1. Germline trimming amounts to 3 bases on V and 0 bases on J, with 12 as the count of junction bases outside the gene matches. In the germline V gene, CDR1 corresponds to SGHRS and CDR2 to YFSETQ. The CDR3 starts with the cysteine, ends with the phenylalanine, and has 18 residues. Only the CDR3 portion is preserved as DNA: 54 bases, with reading frame beginning at the first base.